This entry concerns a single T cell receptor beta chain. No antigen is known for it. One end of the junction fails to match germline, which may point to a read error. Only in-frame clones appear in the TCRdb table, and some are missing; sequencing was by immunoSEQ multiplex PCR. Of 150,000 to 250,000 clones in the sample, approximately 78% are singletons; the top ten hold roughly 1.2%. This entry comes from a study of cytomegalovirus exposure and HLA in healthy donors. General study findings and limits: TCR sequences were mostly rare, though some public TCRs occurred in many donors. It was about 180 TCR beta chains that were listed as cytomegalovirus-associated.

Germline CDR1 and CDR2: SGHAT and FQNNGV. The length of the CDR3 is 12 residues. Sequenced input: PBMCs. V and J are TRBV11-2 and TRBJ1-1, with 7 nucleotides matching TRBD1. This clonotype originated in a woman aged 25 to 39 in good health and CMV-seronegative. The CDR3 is CASSLVGTEFGF. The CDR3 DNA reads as TGTGCCAGCAGCTTAGTTGGGACAGAGTTCGGCTTT.